Below, one TCR beta chain is given with its context. Its antigen is not identified. The data were obtained in a study of OX40 agonist ivuxolimab in advanced cancers. Measured with immunoSEQ multiplex PCR; TCRdb has only the in-frame clones, and not every one. Of around 15,000 clones in the sample, around 90% were seen once. This CDR3 spans 15 amino acids. Germline CDR1 is SGHNT and CDR2 is YENEEA. V shed 1 base and J shed 0 bases, with 8 bases lying between them. Findings of the study overall: In general, CD8+ T cells held more expanded clones than CD4+ did, on average.

This TCR derives from an adult with an advanced solid tumor such as melanoma, head and neck, liver or kidney cancer. The sequenced sample was CD4+ or CD8+ T cells sorted from blood, obtained in a trial of the OX40 agonist ivuxolimab. The V and J genes are TRBV11-3 and TRBJ2-3, with D perhaps matching TRBD1 (5 bases). The DNA for the CDR3 is TGTGCCAGCAGCTTAGGGACAACTAGCACAGATACGCAGTATTTT. It specifies CASSLGTTSTDTQYF.